This passage covers 25 T cell receptor beta chains from one sample sequenced in a study of blood T cell repertoires in COVID-19. Sequencing used immunoSEQ multiplex PCR; TCRdb keeps in-frame clones, though not all of them. The sample lists approximately 170,000 clones; around 80% were seen once. The sample comprised PBMCs or T cells enriched from blood (not recorded which). The receptor source for this set is a woman between 50 and 59 years old who had recovered from COVID-19.

The chain joins TRBV11-2 to TRBJ1-3; D uncertain. This CDR3 has 15 residues. Trimming stripped 0 bases from V and 4 bases from J, with 10 bases between. The germline CDR1 and CDR2 sequences are SGHAT and FQNNGV. The CDR3 protein is CASSLDLTSGNTIYF. The CDR3 region has the DNA TGTGCCAGCAGCTTAGATCTTACATCCGGAAACACCATATATTTT.

The chain joins TRBV5-1 to TRBJ1-2; 11 bases map to TRBD1. Germline V CDR1 and CDR2: SGHRS, YFSETQ. The CDR3 is 15 amino acids. V gave up 2 bases and J gave up 8 bases; unmatched junction bases: 8. The CDR3 sequence: CASSLAGTGGEGYTF. The CDR3 nucleotides are TGCGCCAGCAGCTTAGCCGGGACAGGGGGTGAAGGCTACACCTTC.

The chain carries TRBV5-5 and TRBJ2-5; possibly TRBD1 for D (6 bases). Germline V gene lookup returns CDR1 SGHKS and CDR2 YYEKEE (reference sequence). The CDR3 contains 18 residues. The V gene lost 0 bases and the J gene lost 5 bases, with 23 bases spanning the gap. CDR3: CASSLAILGQTSGETQYF. Here the CDR3 DNA reads TGTGCCAGCAGCTTGGCCATTTTGGGACAAACATCGGGCGAGACCCAGTACTTC.

This clone was seen only a few times. This sequence joins TRBV9 and TRBJ1-1, with TRBD1 identical over 8 bases. The CDR3 has 12 residues. V was clipped by 7 bases and J by 1 base; unmatched bases: 0. CDR1 and CDR2 (germline): SGDLS, YYNGEE. CDR3 in amino acids: CASGTGNTEAFF. The DNA of the CDR3 is TGTGCCAGCGGGACAGGGAACACTGAAGCTTTCTTT.

V is TRBV4-1 and J is TRBJ1-3; D remains ambiguous. CDR1 is MGHRA, CDR2 YSYEKL, per germline. V was shortened by 4 bases and J by 0 bases, with 16 bases between the two germline ends. This CDR3 contains 17 residues. The CDR3 DNA reads as TGCGCCAGCAGCCGTTCAACGGAGGCTTTCTCTGGAAACACCATATATTTT. Its protein product is CASSRSTEAFSGNTIYF.

The rearrangement links TRBV7-2 to TRBJ1-1; unclear D gene. Germline lookup yields CDR1 SGHTA and CDR2 FQGNSA. The CDR3 spans 13 residues. Trimming stripped 4 bases from V and 0 bases from J, with 6 bases between. The CDR3 is CASSSKLNTEAFF. CDR3 DNA sequence: TGTGCCAGCAGCTCAAAGCTGAACACTGAAGCTTTCTTT.

V and J are TRBV11-3 and TRBJ2-1; 13 nucleotides align to TRBD2. This CDR3 is 16 amino acids long. Germline lookup yields CDR1 SGHNT and CDR2 YENEEA. Trimming took 5 bases from V and 3 from J; bases not matched to a gene: 4. The CDR3 bases are TGTGCCAGCAGCGCCGGGACTAGCGGGAACTACAATGAGCAGTTCTTC. It encodes CASSAGTSGNYNEQFF.

This chain's CDR3 is CASSDPSGTGGTEAFF. The CDR3 nucleotides are TGTGCCAGCAGCGATCCCTCCGGGACAGGGGGAACTGAAGCTTTCTTT. The chain employs TRBV6-2 or TRBV6-3 and TRBJ1-1; 11 bases line up with TRBD1. The CDR3 totals 16 residues. Germline assignment: CDR1 MNHEY and CDR2 SVGEGT. V dropped 6 bases and J dropped 5; count of bases not matched to a gene: 11.

This chain connects TRBV5-5 to TRBJ1-1, with D maybe TRBD1 (5 bases). There are 15 residues in the CDR3. Trimming removed 1 base at V and 4 bases at J, with 14 bases between. Per the germline V gene, CDR1 is SGHKS and CDR2 is YYEKEE (reference sequence). CDR3 sequence (DNA): TGTGCCAGCAGCTTGTGGCAGGGCCCCGGCACTGAAGCTTTCTTT. Amino acids: CASSLWQGPGTEAFF. Drawing the rest from reference TRBV5-5 and TRBJ1-1, the complete variable domain is DAGVTQSPTHLIKTRGQQVTLRCSPISGHKSVSWYQQVLGQGPQFIFQYYEKEERGRGNFPDRFSARQFPNYSSELNVNALLLGDSALYLCASSLWQGPGTEAFFGQGTRLTVV.

The chain recombines TRBV28 with TRBJ1-1, with 10 bases lining up with TRBD1. V was pared by 6 bases and J by 1 base, with 2 bases of the junction left unmatched. Germline loops: CDR1 MDHEN, CDR2 SYDVKM. This CDR3 contains 14 residues. The CDR3 is CASRGTGANTEAFF. The CDR3 DNA reads TGTGCCAGCAGAGGGACAGGGGCGAACACTGAAGCTTTCTTT.

The table lists this clone with a count of one. The chain joins TRBV28 to TRBJ1-2; D call uncertain. Trimming took off 7 bases at V and 8 bases at J, with 17 bases between the two ends. The germline CDR1 and CDR2 sequences are MDHEN and SYDVKM. This CDR3 comprises 13 residues. CDR3: CASILSGGGGYTF. CDR3 in DNA: TGTGCCAGCATATTATCGGGAGGAGGCGGCTACACCTTC.

This chain joins TRBV7-2 and TRBJ1-1; D is ambiguous. Trimming left V 6 bases short and J 2 bases short, with 7 bases between. Germline V lookup: CDR1 SGHTA, CDR2 FQGNSA. The CDR3 consists of 12 residues. The CDR3 DNA is TGTGCCAGCAGGAAGACAAACACTGAAGCTTTCTTT. The encoded protein is CASRKTNTEAFF.

The V call is TRBV5-1, the J call TRBJ2-7, with D tentatively TRBD1 (5 bases). The germline gives CDR1 SGHRS, CDR2 YFSETQ. V lost 0 bases and J lost 4, with 14 bases in between. This CDR3 comprises 15 residues. This chain's CDR3 is CASSLEGQGWYEQYF. The CDR3 region has the DNA TGCGCCAGCAGCTTGGAGGGCCAGGGATGGTACGAGCAGTACTTC.

The chain combines TRBV6-5 with TRBJ2-1, with TRBD1 matching 9 bases. V shed 8 bases and J 6 bases; nucleotides not matched to a gene: 5. The V gene's germline CDR1 is MNHEY and CDR2 SVGAGI. The CDR3 is made up of 13 amino acids. The CDR3 region is CASRQGVSNEQFF. The CDR3, as DNA: TGTGCCAGCCGACAGGGGGTGTCCAATGAGCAGTTCTTC.

This chain joins TRBV28 and TRBJ2-5; 9 positions match TRBD1. Trimming removed 8 bases from V and 4 bases from J; junction bases left unmatched: 11. Germline V CDR1 and CDR2: MDHEN, SYDVKM. This CDR3 region has 15 residues. The CDR3 protein is CASSSTQGAGETQYF. CDR3 DNA: TGTGCCAGCTCCAGCACACAGGGGGCGGGAGAGACCCAGTACTTC.

The chain joins TRBV19 to TRBJ2-2; D is unresolved. The CDR3 consists of 13 residues. CDR1 is LNHDA, CDR2 SQIVND, per germline (reference sequence). Trimming stripped 4 bases from V and 9 bases from J, with 12 bases between. CDR3 amino acids: CASSKFAEWELFF. Here the CDR3 DNA reads TGTGCCAGTAGTAAATTCGCGGAATGGGAGCTGTTTTTT. The full variable domain, its missing parts supplied by reference TRBV19 and TRBJ2-2, is DGGITQSPKYLFRKEGQNVTLSCEQNLNHDAMYWYRQDPGQGLRLIYYSQIVNDFQKGDIAEGYSVSREKKESFPLTVTSAQKNPTAFYLCASSKFAEWELFFGEGSRLTVL.

V is TRBV29-1 and J is TRBJ2-7; 7 positions match TRBD1. CDR1 is SQVTM and CDR2 is ANQGSEA in the germline V gene. The CDR3 has 16 residues. The J segment lost 3 bases and the V segment lost 4 bases, leaving 15 bases of the junction unmatched. The CDR3 DNA follows: TGCAGCGTTGCTGGGACAGTTTGGGGCCAGCACTACGAGCAGTACTTC. It is translated as CSVAGTVWGQHYEQYF.

This clone appeared a single time. This chain joins TRBV29-1 and TRBJ2-4, with D tentatively TRBD2 (6 bases). Germline V gene lookup returns CDR1 SQVTM and CDR2 ANQGSEA. The V end was cut by 5 bases, the J end by 7 bases, with 12 bases between. The CDR3 spans 12 residues. The CDR3 is CSVWGDENIQYF. CDR3 DNA: TGCAGCGTTTGGGGGGATGAGAACATTCAGTACTTC.

V and J are TRBV11-2 and TRBJ1-1, with D uncertain. CDR1 and CDR2 from the germline V gene are SGHAT and FQNNGV. This CDR3 is built from 14 residues. V was clipped by 0 bases and J by 6 bases, with 11 bases between them. The DNA of the CDR3 is TGTGCCAGCAGCTTAGATCCTTTATCGGCTGAAGCTTTCTTT. It is translated as CASSLDPLSAEAFF. The full variable domain, completed using reference TRBV11-2 and TRBJ1-1, is EAGVAQSPRYKIIEKRQSVAFWCNPISGHATLYWYQQILGQGPKLLIQFQNNGVVDDSQLPKDRFSAERLKGVDSTLKIQPAKLEDSAVYLCASSLDPLSAEAFFGQGTRLTVV.

J is TRBJ2-7 and V is TRBV13, with TRBD1 as a possible D gene (6 bases). This CDR3 is 13 amino acids long. Germline V CDR1 and CDR2: PRHDT, FYEKMQ (reference sequence). V was cut by 1 base and J by 7 bases, with 11 bases left in between. For the CDR3, the DNA is TGTGCCAGCAGCTTAGACAGGGCACGGGAGCAGTACTTC. Protein product: CASSLDRAREQYF.

CDR3 region: CASRGGIWGNQNTEAFF. The CDR3 DNA reads TGTGCCAGCAGGGGGGGGATTTGGGGTAATCAGAACACTGAAGCTTTCTTT. The chain has TRBV27 and TRBJ1-1, with D maybe TRBD1 (5 bases). Trimming stripped 6 bases from V and 1 base from J, with 21 bases between. Germline V gene data show CDR1 as MNHEY and CDR2 as SMNVEV (reference sequence). CDR3 size: 17 residues.

V usage is TRBV5-4 and J usage is TRBJ2-3, with 12 nucleotides matching TRBD2. The CDR3 totals 17 residues. V dropped 4 bases and J dropped 5; count of bases not matched to a gene: 11. The germline V gene encodes CDR1 SGHNT and CDR2 YYREEE (reference sequence). DNA of the CDR3: TGTGCCAGCAGCCTGCCCCGACTAGCGGGAGCACTAGATACGCAGTATTTT. Encoded protein: CASSLPRLAGALDTQYF.

The V call is TRBV4-2, the J call TRBJ1-2, with D possibly matching TRBD1 (6 bases). CDR3 size: 14 residues. From germline, CDR1 is LGHNA and CDR2 YNFKEQ. V lost 5 bases and J lost 6, with 16 bases in between. CDR3 region: CASSGVGAMDGYTF. The CDR3 DNA reads as TGTGCCAGCAGCGGTGTGGGGGCGATGGATGGCTACACCTTC.

This clone was counted only a few times. J is TRBJ2-5 and V is TRBV24-1, with 9 positions matching TRBD2. With 4 bases clipped from V and 4 bases from J, the junction kept 9 bases outside the gene matches. The germline CDR1 and CDR2 sequences are KGHDR and SFDVKD. The CDR3 is 16 residues long. The CDR3 DNA reads TGTGCCACCAGTGACAATAGCGGGAGCAAAGGAGAGACCCAGTACTTC. This codes for CATSDNSGSKGETQYF.

This sequence joins TRBV7-2 and TRBJ1-6; TRBD1 aligns across 8 bases. Germline CDR1 reads SGHTA; CDR2 reads FQGNSA. The V and J ends lost 3 bases and 10 bases, in that order; junction bases with no gene match: 8. This CDR3 has 15 amino acids. The CDR3 DNA follows: TGTGCCAGCAGCTTGATCAGGGGGCGGAACTCACCCCTCCACTTT. Translated, it gives CASSLIRGRNSPLHF.